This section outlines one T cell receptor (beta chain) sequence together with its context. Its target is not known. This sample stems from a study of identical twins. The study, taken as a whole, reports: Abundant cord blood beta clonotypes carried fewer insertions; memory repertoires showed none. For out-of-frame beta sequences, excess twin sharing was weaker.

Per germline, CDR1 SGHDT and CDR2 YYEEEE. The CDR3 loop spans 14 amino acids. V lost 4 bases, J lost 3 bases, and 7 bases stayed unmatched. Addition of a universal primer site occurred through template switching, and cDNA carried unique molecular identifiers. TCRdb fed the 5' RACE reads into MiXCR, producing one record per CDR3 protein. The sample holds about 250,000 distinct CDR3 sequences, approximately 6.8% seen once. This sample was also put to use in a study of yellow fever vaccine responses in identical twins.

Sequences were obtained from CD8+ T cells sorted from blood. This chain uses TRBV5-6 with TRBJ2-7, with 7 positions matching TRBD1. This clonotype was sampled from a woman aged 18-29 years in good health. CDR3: CASSDGQEVYEQYF. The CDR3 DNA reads TGTGCCAGCAGCGACGGACAGGAGGTCTACGAGCAGTACTTC.